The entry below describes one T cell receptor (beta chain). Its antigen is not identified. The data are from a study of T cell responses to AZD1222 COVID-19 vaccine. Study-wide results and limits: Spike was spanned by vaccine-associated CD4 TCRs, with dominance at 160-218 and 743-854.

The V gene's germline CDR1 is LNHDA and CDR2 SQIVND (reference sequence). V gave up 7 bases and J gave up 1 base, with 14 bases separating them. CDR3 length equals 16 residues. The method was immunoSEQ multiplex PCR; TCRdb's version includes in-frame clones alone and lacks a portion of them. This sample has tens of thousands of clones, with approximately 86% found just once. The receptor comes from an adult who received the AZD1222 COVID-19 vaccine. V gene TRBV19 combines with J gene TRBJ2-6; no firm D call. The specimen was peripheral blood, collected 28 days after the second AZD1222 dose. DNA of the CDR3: TGTGCCAGTACTAGAGGTTCAGGTTCTGGGGCCAACGTCCTGACTTTC. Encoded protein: CASTRGSGSGANVLTF.